The sequence of this T cell receptor beta chain was determined in a study of T-cell reconstitution after alpha-beta-depleted transplantation in children. The library targeted TCRbeta and was prepared with unique molecular identifiers. TCRdb analysed the PCR reads with MiXCR anew, one entry per CDR3 protein. Of roughly 180,000 distinct CDR3 sequences in the sample, roughly 15% are singletons; the top ten hold 13%. This clonotype was seen at least ten times. This CDR3 contains 15 residues. The germline V gene has CDR1 SGHRS and CDR2 YFSETQ. V was cut by 5 bases and J by 0 bases, with 11 bases left in between.

This chain links TRBV5-1 with TRBJ1-4; D is unresolved. Sequenced here: PBMCs from the stem cell graft donor, sampled from the stem cell graft. The TCR comes from a human donor who donated a stem cell graft to a child with acute lymphoblastic leukemia. The CDR3 loop is CASRLPAATNEKLFF. The CDR3 DNA reads as TGCGCCAGCAGGCTCCCGGCCGCAACTAATGAAAAACTGTTTTTT.